These 6 T cell receptor beta chains were sequenced from one sample in a study of T cells in Graves' hyperthyroidism and ophthalmopathy. What was amplified from RNA transcripts were TCR beta CDR3 regions. Primed by the HTBI set, a first-round RT-PCR was run on the TCR CDR3. Each CDR3 protein is one row after TCRdb ran MiXCR on the multiplex PCR reads. The sample has fewer than 550,000 distinct CDR3 sequences; approximately 25% are singletons. The sample taken for sequencing was blood. These TCRs come from a woman aged 25 to 45 with Graves' ophthalmopathy.

Note on this clonotype: The limits of the CDR3 on the DNA are not certain, so only TCRdb's listed CDR3 is given. The J gene is TRBJ1-5, the V gene TRBV28; the DNA was not compared with TRBD1, the D call given in the table. Germline V lookup: CDR1 MDHEN, CDR2 SYDVKM. The CDR3 is 15 amino acids in total, end residues counted. The CDR3 is CASILDRDRNQPQHF.

The CDR3 sequence is CATSDFGLADTQYF. CDR3 DNA: TGTGCCACCAGTGATTTCGGGCTAGCAGATACGCAGTATTTT. The V gene is TRBV24-1, the J gene TRBJ2-3; D not certain. Per germline, CDR1 KGHDR and CDR2 SFDVKD. Trimming took 1 base from V and 4 from J, leaving 8 bases between them. The CDR3 runs to 14 residues.

The sample holds many counts of this clonotype. This chain joins TRBV4-2 and TRBJ2-5, with TRBD1 as a possible D gene (6 bases). The V end lost 0 bases, the J end lost 1 base, and 18 bases lay between the germline ends. Germline V lookup: CDR1 LGHNA, CDR2 YNFKEQ. This CDR3 comprises 18 residues. The CDR3 region is CASSQDLRLDSFQETQYF. The CDR3 region has the DNA TGTGCCAGCAGCCAAGACTTACGATTGGACAGCTTCCAAGAGACCCAGTACTTC.

The chain employs TRBV29-1 and TRBJ1-1, with D hard to call. Looked up from germline, CDR1 is SQVTM and CDR2 is ANQGSEA. The CDR3 covers 11 residues. V was clipped by 7 bases and J by 8 bases, with 14 bases between them. The CDR3 DNA reads as TGCAGCGGTCATGACGGAACCGAAGCTTTCTTT. This encodes CSGHDGTEAFF.

This clonotype was recorded many times. The chain couples TRBV10-3 to TRBJ2-7; no reliable D call. The length of the CDR3 is 12 residues. Deletions cut 8 bases from V and 9 bases from J, with 17 bases between. CDR1 and CDR2 from the germline V gene are ENHRY and SYGVKD. The CDR3 coding sequence is TGTGCCATCTCCGGCCAGCCCGACGGGCAGTACTTC. This encodes CAISGQPDGQYF.

This clonotype was detected a few times. The V gene is TRBV12-3 or TRBV12-4, the J gene TRBJ1-1; D might be TRBD1 (5 bases). Trimming removed 5 bases at V and 7 bases at J, with 20 bases between. The CDR3 covers 15 residues. The chain's CDR3 is CASSNLRTRRFEAFF. CDR3 sequence (DNA): TGTGCCAGCAGTAACCTCCGGACACGAAGGTTTGAAGCTTTCTTT.